This entry describes one T cell receptor (beta chain). What it binds is not known. The entry originates in a study of T cell repertoires in cytomegalovirus infection. About the study: CMV infection and matching HLA type were both indicated by public TCR beta signatures.

TCRdb independently ran MiXCR on the reads; one entry per CDR3 protein. The data hold nearly 650,000 distinct CDR3 sequences, with 20% to 25% observed a single time. Study-level points and caveats: Cumulative public TCR beta family frequency identified CMV carriers with the relevant HLA.

This CDR3 comprises 15 residues. The junction had 12 bases not matched to a gene; V was cut back by 6 bases and J by 6 bases. Germline V lookup: CDR1 SGHDN, CDR2 FVKESK. The clonotype comes from a human donor in good health (CMV status not recorded). Some clones in this sample may be carry-over from other donors' samples. This chain uses TRBV14 with TRBJ1-2, with TRBD1 matching over 8 bases. Sequencing input: CD8+ T cells from PBMCs. CDR3 bases: TGTGCCAGCAGGGGACAGGAAGGGAGGTTGAATGGCTACACCTTC. It codes for CASRGQEGRLNGYTF.